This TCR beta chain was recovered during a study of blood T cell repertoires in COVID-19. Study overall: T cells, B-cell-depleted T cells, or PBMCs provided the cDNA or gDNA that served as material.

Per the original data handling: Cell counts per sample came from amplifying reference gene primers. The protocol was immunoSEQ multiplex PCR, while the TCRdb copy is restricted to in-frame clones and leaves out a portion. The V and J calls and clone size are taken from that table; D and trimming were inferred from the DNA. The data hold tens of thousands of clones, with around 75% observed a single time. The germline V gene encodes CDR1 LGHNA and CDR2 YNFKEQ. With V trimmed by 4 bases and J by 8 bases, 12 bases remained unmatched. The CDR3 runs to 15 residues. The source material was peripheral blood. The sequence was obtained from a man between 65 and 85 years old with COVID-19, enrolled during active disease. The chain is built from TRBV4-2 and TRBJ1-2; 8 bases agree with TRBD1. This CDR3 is CASSREGQAAGGYTF. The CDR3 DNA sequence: TGTGCCAGCAGCCGAGAGGGACAGGCCGCGGGGGGCTACACCTTC.